A single sample is the source of the 20 T cell receptor beta chains below, sequenced in a study of blood T cell repertoires in COVID-19. This table comes from immunoSEQ multiplex PCR, and its TCRdb copy is limited to in-frame clones, with some not included. The sample has around 300,000 clones, around 91% seen once; the top ten hold roughly 1.6%. Input material: PBMCs or T cells enriched from blood (not recorded which). The receptor set was obtained from a woman aged 18 to 35 with acute COVID-19.

The chain recombines TRBV4-1 with TRBJ2-5; 7 bases are a match to TRBD1. CDR1 MGHRA and CDR2 YSYEKL come from the germline V gene. Trimming removed 5 bases from V and 5 bases from J; junction bases left unmatched: 14. The CDR3 runs to 16 residues. The CDR3 nucleotides are TGCGCCAGCAGCTCTGCTTGGCGCAGGGGGTTGGAGACCCAGTACTTC. It yields the protein CASSSAWRRGLETQYF.

This chain uses TRBV7-9 with TRBJ2-2; 10 nucleotides line up with TRBD2. The V gene's germline CDR1 is SEHNR and CDR2 FQNEAQ (reference sequence). The trim removed 3 bases at V and 9 bases at J, leaving 7 bases unmatched. This CDR3 has 15 residues. As DNA, the CDR3 is TGTGCCAGCAGCTTGTCCGCTAGCGGGAGCCGGGAGCTGTTTTTT. As protein: CASSLSASGSRELFF.

The J gene is TRBJ2-7, the V gene TRBV19, with TRBD2 matching 12 bases. This CDR3 region has 14 residues. Trimming removed 6 bases from V and 4 bases from J; junction bases left unmatched: 4. Germline CDR1 is LNHDA and CDR2 is SQIVND (reference sequence). The DNA for the CDR3 is TGTGCCAGTAGCCGACTAGCGGGAGTGTACGAGCAGTACTTC. Its protein product is CASSRLAGVYEQYF.

The chain links TRBV12-3 or TRBV12-4 to TRBJ2-1, with a possible D match to TRBD1 (6 bases). V dropped 3 bases and J dropped 6 bases, with 9 bases sitting between them. The CDR3 runs to 13 residues. CDR3 residues: CASSFQDSNEQFF. For the CDR3, the DNA is TGTGCCAGCAGTTTCCAGGACAGCAATGAGCAGTTCTTC.

This clone turned up a few times. The chain carries TRBV3-1 (or the pseudogene TRBV3-2) and TRBJ2-1; D gene unclear. This CDR3 has 16 residues. CDR1 and CDR2 from the germline V gene are LGHDT and YNNKEL (reference sequence). V was trimmed by 0 bases and J by 2 bases, leaving 11 bases between them. CDR3 in amino acids: CASSQDFRDTYNEQFF. Here the CDR3 DNA reads TGTGCCAGCAGCCAAGATTTCCGAGATACCTACAATGAGCAGTTCTTC.

The genes are TRBV11-2 and TRBJ2-7, with TRBD1 matching over 7 bases. In germline, CDR1 is SGHAT, CDR2 FQNNGV. The trim removed 1 base at V and 2 bases at J, leaving 5 bases unmatched. CDR3 length: 15 amino acids. This CDR3 reads CASSLGGTEPYEQYF. In nucleotides, the CDR3 is TGTGCCAGCAGCTTAGGAGGGACAGAACCCTACGAGCAGTACTTC.

The rearrangement joins TRBV10-3 to TRBJ1-2; weak D call: TRBD1 (6 bases). The CDR3 length is 17 residues. Trimming removed 4 bases from V and 2 bases from J, with 20 bases in between. Germline loops: CDR1 ENHRY, CDR2 SYGVKD. As DNA, the CDR3 is TGTGCCATCAGTGTAGGTCCCACAGGGTCCTCAAACTATGGCTACACCTTC. It specifies CAISVGPTGSSNYGYTF.

J is TRBJ1-1 and V is TRBV4-2, with a tentative D call TRBD1 (6 bases). The CDR3 has 18 amino acids. V was trimmed by 1 base and J by 0 bases, leaving 18 bases between them. The germline V gene encodes CDR1 LGHNA and CDR2 YNFKEQ. CDR3: CASSQALPGEYMNTEAFF. The CDR3 nucleotides are TGTGCCAGCAGCCAAGCCTTACCAGGGGAATACATGAACACTGAAGCTTTCTTT.

A single count supports this clone. The V gene is TRBV6-5, the J gene TRBJ1-2; the match to TRBD1 covers 9 bases. The V gene's germline CDR1 is MNHEY and CDR2 SVGAGI. Trimming cost V 5 bases and J 7 bases; bases outside gene matches: 5. The CDR3 has 13 residues. The DNA of the CDR3 is TGTGCCAGCAGTCAACAGGGGGCGGTTGGCTACACCTTC. Protein product: CASSQQGAVGYTF.

This chain connects TRBV10-2 to TRBJ2-5; 7 positions agree with TRBD1. The CDR3 extends over 15 amino acids. V trimming: 3 bases; J trimming: 5 bases; junction bases outside the gene matches: 9. CDR1 is WSHSY, CDR2 SAAADI, per germline. Here the CDR3 DNA reads TGCGCCAGCAGTGAATACAGGGGTTTAGGGGAGACCCAGTACTTC. It specifies CASSEYRGLGETQYF.

This clone has just one count. The chain carries TRBV4-1 and TRBJ1-2; unclear D gene. V lost 4 bases and J lost 3, with 15 bases in between. Germline V gene sequence: CDR1 MGHRA, CDR2 YSYEKL. This CDR3 region has 15 residues. CDR3 sequence (DNA): TGCGCCAGCAGCCCGGGGTCAGCCCTCCACTATGGCTACACCTTC. Translation gives CASSPGSALHYGYTF.

The chain uses TRBV19 and TRBJ2-3, with 12 bases that match TRBD1. V lost 6 bases and J lost 6; bases outside the gene matches: 7. This CDR3 is 15 amino acids long. Germline values: CDR1 LNHDA, CDR2 SQIVND (reference sequence). Here the CDR3 DNA reads TGTGCCAGTAGCTCGGGACAGGGGGCGCGCGATACGCAGTATTTT. It yields the protein CASSSGQGARDTQYF.

The CDR3 DNA sequence: TGTGCCAGCAGTGAATTACAGCAAGAGACCCAGTACTTC. Encoded protein: CASSELQQETQYF. The gene calls are TRBV6-1 and TRBJ2-5, with unresolved D. V dropped 2 bases and J dropped 2 bases, with 6 bases sitting between them. Germline V gene lookup returns CDR1 MNHNS and CDR2 SASEGT. CDR3 size: 13 residues.

The genes are TRBV18 and TRBJ2-6; the match to TRBD2 covers 7 bases. Germline CDR1 is KGHSH and CDR2 is LQKENI. This CDR3 spans 15 amino acids. Trimming took 4 bases from V and 0 from J; bases not matched to a gene: 0. CDR3: CASSREGSGANVLTF. Written as DNA, the CDR3 is TGTGCCAGCTCACGGGAGGGCTCTGGGGCCAACGTCCTGACTTTC.

V gene TRBV4-3 combines with J gene TRBJ1-6; D call uncertain. Between the trimmed V and J ends, which lost 1 base and 1 base, there was a span of 14 bases. Germline assignment: CDR1 LGHNA and CDR2 YSLEER. CDR3 length equals 18 residues. The CDR3 sequence is CASSQVVQASSYNSPLHF. Written as DNA, the CDR3 is TGCGCCAGCAGCCAAGTCGTCCAGGCAAGTTCCTATAATTCACCCCTCCACTTT.

The genes are TRBV7-6 and TRBJ2-7, with a tentative D call TRBD1 (5 bases). Germline V gene data show CDR1 as SGHVS and CDR2 as FNYEAQ. The V end was cut by 1 base, the J end by 6 bases, with 16 bases between. CDR3 size: 15 residues. The CDR3 bases are TGTGCCAGCAGCTTAGTACCCCAGGGCGTCACCGAGCAGTACTTC. Translated: CASSLVPQGVTEQYF.

The J gene is TRBJ1-5, the V gene TRBV6-2 or TRBV6-3; 7 bases are a match to TRBD1. Germline CDR1 and CDR2: MNHEY and SVGEGT. The CDR3 spans 14 residues. V lost 6 bases, J lost 5 bases, and 7 bases stayed unmatched. The CDR3 DNA follows: TGTGCCAGCAGCCTGGGACAGACATATCAGCCCCAGCATTTT. It encodes CASSLGQTYQPQHF.

The V gene is TRBV29-1, the J gene TRBJ1-5; D may be TRBD1 (5 bases). There are 13 residues in the CDR3. The V and J ends lost 4 bases and 7 bases respectively, with 14 bases between them. The V gene's germline CDR1 is SQVTM and CDR2 ANQGSEA. CDR3 nucleotide sequence: TGCAGCGTTGGGCAGGGAGGTGGGCAGCCCCAGCATTTT. Protein: CSVGQGGGQPQHF.

This CDR3 reads CASSPETGRYGYTF. The CDR3 nucleotides are TGTGCCAGCTCACCAGAGACAGGGCGGTATGGCTACACCTTC. The rearrangement joins TRBV18 to TRBJ1-2, with 7 positions matching TRBD1. The CDR3 runs 14 residues. J was trimmed by 5 bases and V by 2 bases; bases with no gene match: 5. Germline loops: CDR1 KGHSH, CDR2 LQKENI.

The V and J genes are TRBV28 and TRBJ1-5; D gene uncertain. The V end was cut by 3 bases, the J end by 0 bases, with 12 bases between. The germline gives CDR1 MDHEN, CDR2 SYDVKM. There are 16 residues in the CDR3. The CDR3 protein is CASSFPQETSNQPQHF. The DNA for the CDR3 is TGTGCCAGCAGTTTTCCCCAGGAAACTAGCAATCAGCCCCAGCATTTT.